The TCR beta chain described here comes from a study of Ad26.COV2.S vaccination and SARS-CoV-2 variants. Overall study context: Each vaccinee took Ad26.COV2.S intramuscularly, once or twice 56 days apart. Study-wide results and limits: Reported findings describe substantial breadth in spike-specific CD8+ and CD4+ T cell responses following vaccination.

On this clone: The antigen is not known.

CDR1 is LNHDA, CDR2 SQIVND, per germline (reference sequence). There are 16 residues in the CDR3. V dropped 3 bases and J dropped 9; count of bases not matched to a gene: 13. Produced via immunoSEQ multiplex PCR; TCRdb's table is partial and in-frame only. The sample holds 400,000 or so clones, about 88% seen once. The treatment is: about 20 received Ad26.COV2.S at low or high dose, single or two shots; several received placebo; per-sample allocation not given. Vaccine and placebo recipients were sampled on day 63 after the first injection. Donation came from an adult in Boston who was aged 18-55 years. Immunization relied on an Ad26 vector, which expressed Wuhan-strain SARS-CoV-2 spike.

This sequence joins TRBV19 and TRBJ1-5; 8 positions agree with TRBD1. Sequenced here: peripheral blood, sampled in a trial of Ad26.COV2.S vaccine versus placebo. The sequence came from a person between 18 and 60 years old who received the Ad26.COV2.S COVID-19 vaccine or a placebo. CDR3 in DNA: TGTGCCAGTAGTATGTTAATTGGACAGGGAAAATCGCCCCAGCATTTT. Residues: CASSMLIGQGKSPQHF.